The 13 T cell receptor beta chains in this list originate from one sample, sequenced in a study of blood T cell repertoires in COVID-19. Profiled with immunoSEQ multiplex PCR; TCRdb holds only in-frame clones, not every one. This sample has 150,000 to 200,000 clones; 88% occur once, and the top ten carry 4% to 5%. Sequencing used peripheral blood. The receptors come from a human donor in a cohort sampled during active COVID-19.

This clone has a single count. This chain uses TRBV5-6 with TRBJ2-5; possibly TRBD2 for D (5 bases). Trimming took off 4 bases at V and 2 bases at J, with 15 bases between the two ends. Germline loops: CDR1 SGHDT, CDR2 YYEEEE. The CDR3 has 15 residues. The CDR3 nucleotides are TGTGCCAGCAGCGTCGGGATGTTTCATCAAGAGACCCAGTACTTC. It translates to CASSVGMFHQETQYF.

The genes are TRBV7-9 and TRBJ1-5; D possibly corresponds to TRBD1 (5 bases). The V and J ends lost 0 bases and 5 bases respectively, with 11 bases between them. CDR1 and CDR2 from the germline V gene are SEHNR and FQNEAQ (reference sequence). There are 15 residues in the CDR3. The CDR3 loop is CASSLAGVIDQPQHF. DNA for the CDR3: TGTGCCAGCAGCTTAGCAGGGGTAATTGATCAGCCCCAGCATTTT.

The rearrangement links TRBV10-1 to TRBJ2-7; TRBD2 aligns across 11 bases. This CDR3 contains 14 residues. CDR1 is WNHNN, CDR2 SYGVQD, per germline (reference sequence). The V gene end was trimmed by 9 bases and the J gene end by 9 bases; junction bases not matched to a gene: 13. The CDR3 region has the DNA TGCGCCAGTCAGGACCCTAGCGGGGGGCCGCGGCAGTACTTC. Its protein is CASQDPSGGPRQYF.

The chain uses TRBV6-2 or TRBV6-3 and TRBJ1-1; D call uncertain. V lost 5 bases and J lost 2, with 9 bases in between. The germline V gene encodes CDR1 MNHEY and CDR2 SVGEGT. The CDR3 consists of 13 residues. In DNA, the CDR3 is TGTGCCAGCAGTCCCCACCTAAACACTGAAGCTTTCTTT. This gives the protein CASSPHLNTEAFF.

The chain recombines TRBV28 with TRBJ1-1; tentatively, D is TRBD1 (6 bases). V was shortened by 6 bases and J by 3 bases, with 14 bases between the two germline ends. This CDR3 has 14 amino acids. Germline V lookup: CDR1 MDHEN, CDR2 SYDVKM. CDR3 region: CASSRSPGDTEAFF. The DNA for the CDR3 is TGTGCCAGCAGCAGGTCCCCAGGGGACACTGAAGCTTTCTTT.

The chain employs TRBV2 and TRBJ1-1; D remains unclear. Germline assignment: CDR1 SNHLY and CDR2 FYNNEI. V lost 6 bases and J 0 bases, leaving 8 bases between the germline ends. The CDR3 covers 13 residues. CDR3 sequence: CASSVTVNTEAFF. Written as DNA, the CDR3 is TGTGCCAGCAGCGTAACAGTGAACACTGAAGCTTTCTTT.

This chain connects TRBV9 to TRBJ2-1; D is unresolved. The CDR3 contains 18 residues. Trimming cost V 1 base and J 0 bases, with 17 bases left between them. CDR1 SGDLS and CDR2 YYNGEE come from the germline V gene. In nucleotides, the CDR3 is TGTGCCAGCAGCGTAAAGGTCTCAGGCCTCCGCTCCTACAATGAGCAGTTCTTC. It is translated as CASSVKVSGLRSYNEQFF.

CDR3 amino acids: CASSPAGPGFVQPQHF. In nucleotides, the CDR3 is TGTGCCAGCAGCCCCGCGGGACCAGGCTTTGTGCAGCCCCAGCATTTT. The chain has TRBV7-2 and TRBJ1-5; TRBD1 might be the D (5 bases). This CDR3 is built from 16 residues. With 5 bases removed from V and 7 bases from J, the gap between germline ends came to 21 bases. Germline V lookup: CDR1 SGHTA, CDR2 FQGNSA.

This chain uses TRBV5-4 with TRBJ2-7; a possible D gene is TRBD2 (6 bases). Deletions cut 4 bases from V and 7 bases from J, with 18 bases between. The CDR3 extends over 14 amino acids. Germline CDR1 SGHNT, CDR2 YYREEE (reference sequence). CDR3 residues: CASSRGLPSGEQYF. The CDR3 region has the DNA TGTGCCAGCAGCCGGGGACTCCCCTCGGGGGAGCAGTACTTC.

This chain uses TRBV6-5 with TRBJ1-2; weak D call: TRBD1 (6 bases). Trimming pared 2 bases from V and 8 bases from J, leaving 12 bases between. Germline V gives CDR1 MNHEY, CDR2 SVGAGI. The CDR3 consists of 13 residues. CDR3 residues: CASSYIAGVGYTF. The CDR3, as DNA: TGTGCCAGCAGTTACATAGCAGGGGTCGGCTACACCTTC.

For the CDR3, the DNA is TGTGCCAGTAGTATAACGGAAACGGGAGGCACAGATACGCAGTATTTT. Translation: CASSITETGGTDTQYF. The chain couples TRBV19 to TRBJ2-3; D may be TRBD2 (6 bases). The CDR3 is made up of 16 amino acids. The germline V gene encodes CDR1 LNHDA and CDR2 SQIVND (reference sequence). Between the trimmed V and J ends, which lost 2 bases and 1 base, there was a span of 13 bases.

The chain couples TRBV5-1 to TRBJ2-3; D is perhaps TRBD2 (6 bases). The germline gives CDR1 SGHRS, CDR2 YFSETQ. CDR3 length equals 14 residues. V lost 1 base and J 4 bases, leaving 10 bases between the germline ends. The CDR3 here is CASSLLTGADTQYF. Written as DNA, the CDR3 is TGCGCCAGCAGCTTGCTTACGGGAGCAGATACGCAGTATTTT.

To note about this clone: Distinct nucleotide sequences in the sample also encode this CDR3. The chain uses TRBV20-1 and TRBJ2-3, with TRBD2 matching over 10 bases. J lost 3 bases, V lost 3 bases, and 3 bases had no gene match. CDR3 length: 14 amino acids. Germline CDR1 reads DFQATT; CDR2 reads SNEGSKA (reference sequence). DNA of the CDR3: TGCAGTGCTAGTAGTAGCGGGAGGACAGATACGCAGTATTTT. Amino acids: CSASSSGRTDTQYF.